The clone carrying this T cell receptor (beta chain) was observed a few times. Its antigen is not known. The source of the sample is a study of human T cells and chemical hapten exposure. Overall study: The sensitizing agent was 2% DPC, placed on about 2 cm by about 2 cm of upper inner arm skin. Slight volume differences across pooled libraries mainly accounted for varying per-sample TCR yields. Overall study results and limits: Versus controls, expanded TCRs had significantly more large CDR3 similarity clusters.

The sample's time point: patch test 3, about 24 weeks after DPC sensitization. Treatment given: therapeutic diphenylcyclopropenone sensitization with weekly scalp DPC. From whole blood left unfractionated, total RNA was extracted. TCRdb re-called the RACE reads with MiXCR, one entry per CDR3 protein. The repertoire includes about 190,000 distinct CDR3 sequences, about 25% of them detected once, and approximately 2.3% sits in the top ten. The V gene end was trimmed by 0 bases and the J gene end by 4 bases; junction bases not matched to a gene: 8. The length of the CDR3 is 18 residues. Germline V gene data show CDR1 as MNHEY and CDR2 as SVGAGI.

The receptor was isolated from a woman between 40 and 50 years old with alopecia areata. Some clones in this sample may be carry-over from other donors' samples. The V gene is TRBV6-5, the J gene TRBJ2-6; 8 nucleotides align to TRBD1. The sequenced sample was whole blood, obtained in connection with sensitization to the hapten diphenylcyclopropenone (DPC). The CDR3 region has the DNA TGTGCCAGCAGTTACTCGATGGGCGGGACAGGAGGGGCCAACGTCCTGACTTTC. Its translation is CASSYSMGGTGGANVLTF.